Below, 26 T cell receptor beta chains from the same sample are listed, as sequenced in a study of cytomegalovirus exposure and HLA in healthy donors. The PCR contained 60 Vbeta and 13 Jbeta primers. Assay used: immunoSEQ multiplex PCR; TCRdb lists only in-frame clones, some missing. The sample has tens of thousands of clones; the top ten hold roughly 2.6%. Sequencing used PBMCs. These receptors were taken from a man aged 40-49 years in good health and CMV-seronegative.

This chain joins TRBV5-4 and TRBJ1-2, with TRBD1 as a possible D gene (6 bases). The germline V gene has CDR1 SGHNT and CDR2 YYREEE (reference sequence). Trimming pared 4 bases from V and 4 bases from J, leaving 14 bases between. CDR3 length: 14 residues. CDR3 nucleotides: TGTGCCAGCAGCCTGGGGGGCGAAGTCTATGGCTACACCTTC. Translation gives CASSLGGEVYGYTF.

The chain uses TRBV14 and TRBJ1-1, with D tentatively TRBD1 (6 bases). Germline loops: CDR1 SGHDN, CDR2 FVKESK. V dropped 1 base and J dropped 5 bases, with 14 bases sitting between them. This CDR3 is built from 15 residues. The CDR3 nucleotides are TGTGCCAGCAGCCAAGTCTCAGGGGCGGTAACTGAAGCTTTCTTT. Its translation is CASSQVSGAVTEAFF.

V is TRBV7-9 and J is TRBJ1-2, with 9 nucleotides matching TRBD1. This CDR3 has 15 amino acids. Unmatched junction bases numbered 3, after V lost 4 bases and J lost 0 bases. CDR1 and CDR2 (germline): SEHNR, FQNEAQ (reference sequence). The CDR3 region is CASSWGTGTNYGYTF. CDR3 coding DNA: TGTGCCAGCAGCTGGGGGACAGGGACTAACTATGGCTACACCTTC.

This chain's CDR3 is CASSFQGTELYGYTF. CDR3 coding DNA: TGTGCCAGCAGCTTCCAGGGGACAGAGCTCTATGGCTACACCTTC. This chain joins TRBV7-9 and TRBJ1-2; 7 bases map to TRBD1. This CDR3 comprises 15 residues. The germline CDR1 and CDR2 sequences are SEHNR and FQNEAQ (reference sequence). After removal of 3 bases from V and 4 bases from J, the junction contained 8 bases not matched to a gene. Combining the CDR3 with reference TRBV7-9 and TRBJ1-2 gives the whole variable domain DTGVSQNPRHKITKRGQNVTFRCDPISEHNRLYWYRQTLGQGPEFLTYFQNEAQLEKSRLLSDRFSAERPKGSFSTLEIQRTEQGDSAMYLCASSFQGTELYGYTFGSGTRLTVV.

The CDR3 spells CASSPAAEAYNSPLHF. CDR3 bases: TGTGCCAGCAGCCCGGCAGCCGAGGCCTATAATTCACCCCTCCACTTT. V usage is TRBV25-1 and J usage is TRBJ1-6, with D hard to call. Germline V CDR1 and CDR2: MGHDK, SYGVNS. Trimming cost V 6 bases and J 2 bases, with 14 bases left between them. There are 16 residues in the CDR3.

The chain joins TRBV7-2 to TRBJ1-1; D possibly corresponds to TRBD1 (6 bases). Germline CDR1 SGHTA, CDR2 FQGNSA. The V gene lost 4 bases and the J gene lost 0 bases, with 21 bases spanning the gap. This CDR3 region has 18 residues. CDR3 residues: CASSSLVGAKRMNTEAFF. The CDR3 nucleotides are TGTGCCAGCAGCTCTCTAGTGGGGGCCAAGAGGATGAACACTGAAGCTTTCTTT.

The chain has TRBV19 and TRBJ1-2, with D possibly TRBD1 on 5 matching bases. The V end was cut by 3 bases, the J end by 2 bases, with 13 bases between. This CDR3 is 15 amino acids long. CDR1 and CDR2 (germline): LNHDA, SQIVND (reference sequence). CDR3 nucleotides: TGTGCCAGTAGTATGAAGGGGATAACAAACTATGGCTACACCTTC. The encoded protein is CASSMKGITNYGYTF.

The rearrangement uses TRBV14 and TRBJ2-7; D is ambiguous. Germline V gene data show CDR1 as SGHDN and CDR2 as FVKESK. This CDR3 has 15 residues. V gave up 1 base and J gave up 1 base, with 11 bases separating them. The CDR3 loop is CASSQGHFGSYEQYF. CDR3 sequence (DNA): TGTGCCAGCAGCCAAGGACACTTCGGATCCTACGAGCAGTACTTC.

The chain links TRBV11-2 to TRBJ2-5; 8 nucleotides line up with TRBD1. The germline V gene has CDR1 SGHAT and CDR2 FQNNGV. J lost 5 bases, V lost 1 base, and 6 bases had no gene match. This CDR3 is 15 amino acids long. The DNA of the CDR3 is TGTGCCAGCAGCTTAGTAACAGGGGGTAGGGAGACCCAGTACTTC. Its translation: CASSLVTGGRETQYF.

The rearrangement links TRBV6-6 to TRBJ2-3, with unresolved D. Germline lookup yields CDR1 MNHNY and CDR2 SVGAGI (reference sequence). CDR3 length: 13 amino acids. V was clipped by 5 bases and J by 3 bases, with 9 bases between them. CDR3 nucleotides: TGTGCCAGCAGTCCCCCCGGGACAGATACGCAGTATTTT. This gives the protein CASSPPGTDTQYF.

The chain links TRBV6-5 to TRBJ2-3; D gene uncertain. Germline assignment: CDR1 MNHEY and CDR2 SVGAGI. V was trimmed by 2 bases and J by 1 base, leaving 7 bases between them. The CDR3 has 14 amino acids. The DNA for the CDR3 is TGTGCCAGCAGTTACCGCGATCGCACAGATACGCAGTATTTT. It encodes CASSYRDRTDTQYF.

J is TRBJ1-5 and V is TRBV6-1; the match to TRBD1 covers 8 bases. V trimming: 7 bases; J trimming: 6 bases; junction bases outside the gene matches: 8. The CDR3 is 14 amino acids. Germline V gene data show CDR1 as MNHNS and CDR2 as SASEGT. This CDR3 reads CASTRGQERQPQHF. CDR3 DNA: TGTGCCAGCACCAGGGGACAGGAGCGTCAGCCCCAGCATTTT.

The CDR3 coding sequence is TGCGCCAGCAGCCCCCGGGACAGGGGCCATGAGCAGTTCTTC. This codes for CASSPRDRGHEQFF. The V call is TRBV5-1, the J call TRBJ2-1, with 10 bases aligning to TRBD1. V lost 4 bases and J lost 8; bases outside the gene matches: 6. This CDR3 has 14 amino acids. The germline V gene encodes CDR1 SGHRS and CDR2 YFSETQ. The complete variable domain, with remaining parts taken from reference TRBV5-1 and TRBJ2-1, reads KAGVTQTPRYLIKTRGQQVTLSCSPISGHRSVSWYQQTPGQGLQFLFEYFSETQRNKGNFPGRFSGRQFSNSRSEMNVSTLELGDSALYLCASSPRDRGHEQFFGPGTRLTVL.

The chain couples TRBV7-9 to TRBJ1-5; possibly TRBD1 for D (5 bases). This CDR3 has 16 residues. CDR1 and CDR2 (germline): SEHNR, FQNEAQ (reference sequence). Deletions cut 1 base from V and 3 bases from J, with 13 bases between. The CDR3 protein is CASSLGVGADNQPQHF. Here the CDR3 DNA reads TGTGCCAGCAGCTTAGGGGTAGGGGCGGACAATCAGCCCCAGCATTTT. The full variable domain, completed using reference TRBV7-9 and TRBJ1-5, is DTGVSQNPRHKITKRGQNVTFRCDPISEHNRLYWYRQTLGQGPEFLTYFQNEAQLEKSRLLSDRFSAERPKGSFSTLEIQRTEQGDSAMYLCASSLGVGADNQPQHFGDGTRLSIL.

According to its frequency, this clone is medium-sized. The CDR3 is CASHRGQNTEAFF. The CDR3 DNA reads TGTGCCTCGCACAGGGGGCAGAACACTGAAGCTTTCTTT. This chain joins TRBV30 and TRBJ1-1, with TRBD1 identical over 9 bases. V shed 7 bases and J 1 base; nucleotides not matched to a gene: 4. The CDR3 runs 13 residues. Germline assignment: CDR1 GTSNPN and CDR2 SVGIG (reference sequence).

The rearrangement uses TRBV29-1 and TRBJ1-1; TRBD1 is a possible D gene (6 bases). The CDR3 covers 13 residues. The V and J ends lost 4 bases and 0 bases respectively, with 9 bases between them. Per germline, CDR1 SQVTM and CDR2 ANQGSEA. In DNA, the CDR3 is TGCAGCGTTGCACAGGGCCTGAACACTGAAGCTTTCTTT. Protein sequence: CSVAQGLNTEAFF.

The genes are TRBV7-9 and TRBJ1-2; weak D call: TRBD1 (6 bases). Germline V CDR1 and CDR2: SEHNR, FQNEAQ (reference sequence). V dropped 5 bases and J dropped 8 bases, with 15 bases sitting between them. The CDR3 runs 13 residues. CDR3 in amino acids: CASSPNREEGYTF. CDR3 in DNA: TGTGCCAGCAGCCCCAACAGGGAAGAAGGCTACACCTTC.

Here the CDR3 reads CASSQSEGQLNQPQHF. CDR3 nucleotide sequence: TGTGCCAGCAGCCAAAGCGAGGGACAGCTCAATCAGCCCCAGCATTTT. V and J are TRBV7-9 and TRBJ1-5, with 7 positions matching TRBD1. The CDR3 runs to 16 residues. Germline V gene sequence: CDR1 SEHNR, CDR2 FQNEAQ (reference sequence). V was clipped by 5 bases and J by 3 bases; unmatched bases: 10.

The rearrangement uses TRBV9 and TRBJ2-3, with 12 bases that match TRBD2. CDR1 and CDR2 (germline): SGDLS, YYNGEE. Trimming at V came to 0 bases and at J to 0 bases, leaving 8 bases not matched to a gene. The CDR3 has 19 amino acids. The CDR3 region is CASSVGPSGGAPSTDTQYF. The CDR3 region has the DNA TGTGCCAGCAGCGTAGGGCCTAGCGGGGGGGCCCCTAGCACAGATACGCAGTATTTT. The full variable domain, rest sourced from reference TRBV9 and TRBJ2-3, is DSGVTQTPKHLITATGQRVTLRCSPRSGDLSVYWYQQSLDQGLQFLIQYYNGEERAKGNILERFSAQQFPDLHSELNLSSLELGDSALYFCASSVGPSGGAPSTDTQYFGPGTRLTVL.

The chain combines TRBV19 with TRBJ1-2, with D hard to call. Germline CDR1 LNHDA, CDR2 SQIVND (reference sequence). V was clipped by 0 bases and J by 2 bases, with 7 bases between them. The CDR3 runs to 14 residues. CDR3 in DNA: TGTGCCAGTAGTATAGATTTCGAGAACTATGGCTACACCTTC. It encodes CASSIDFENYGYTF.

The J gene is TRBJ2-5, the V gene TRBV29-1, with a weak D call TRBD2 (6 bases). The CDR3 has 11 residues. The germline V gene encodes CDR1 SQVTM and CDR2 ANQGSEA. Trimming pared 7 bases from V and 11 bases from J, leaving 17 bases between. CDR3 nucleotide sequence: TGCAGCGCGGCCCGGGGAGGAGAGCAGTACTTC. Translating gives CSAARGGEQYF.

The chain uses TRBV7-6 and TRBJ1-4; a possible D gene is TRBD1 (6 bases). Germline CDR1 SGHVS, CDR2 FNYEAQ. The CDR3 is 14 residues long. With 0 bases removed from V and 8 bases from J, the gap between germline ends came to 10 bases. CDR3 bases: TGTGCCAGCAGCTTAGCTAGGGGGGGGGAAAAACTGTTTTTT. Residues: CASSLARGGEKLFF.

The genes are TRBV30 and TRBJ1-5; tentative D call: TRBD1 (5 bases). Looked up from germline, CDR1 is GTSNPN and CDR2 is SVGIG (reference sequence). V lost 2 bases and J 0 bases, leaving 11 bases between the germline ends. This CDR3 is 15 amino acids long. CDR3 residues: CAWSNRGYSNQPQHF. The CDR3 DNA follows: TGTGCCTGGAGTAACCGGGGGTATAGCAATCAGCCCCAGCATTTT.

The chain joins TRBV7-9 to TRBJ1-2; D may be TRBD1 (6 bases). This CDR3 is 13 amino acids long. The germline V gene has CDR1 SEHNR and CDR2 FQNEAQ (reference sequence). V lost 1 base, J lost 14 bases, and 17 bases lay in between. The CDR3 loop is CASSLGFQGPQTF. In DNA form, the CDR3 reads TGTGCCAGCAGCTTAGGTTTTCAGGGGCCGCAAACCTTC.

This rearrangement joins TRBV7-9 to TRBJ1-1; a weak D match, TRBD1 (5 bases). Germline CDR1 reads SEHNR; CDR2 reads FQNEAQ (reference sequence). V was clipped by 2 bases and J by 1 base, with 11 bases between them. CDR3 length: 15 residues. The CDR3 protein is CASSLIDRANTEAFF. The CDR3 region has the DNA TGTGCCAGCAGCTTAATCGACAGAGCGAACACTGAAGCTTTCTTT.

This chain joins TRBV19 and TRBJ1-6; a weak D match, TRBD1 (6 bases). Trimming removed 4 bases at V and 8 bases at J, with 12 bases between. The CDR3 covers 14 residues. Germline V lookup: CDR1 LNHDA, CDR2 SQIVND (reference sequence). This CDR3 reads CASSTGQPHSPLHF. The CDR3 DNA is TGTGCCAGTAGTACAGGACAGCCTCATTCACCCCTCCACTTT.